This passage covers 9 T cell receptor beta chains from one sample sequenced in a study of control samples from healthy donors and cancer patients. Libraries were prepared by immunoSEQ multiplex PCR; TCRdb keeps only in-frame clonotypes and omits some of them. This table has about 89,000 clones, around 86% appearing once. Sequencing was done on a sample of blood. The receptors come from a man aged 25-45 years in good health.

The genes are TRBV23-1 and TRBJ1-5; no firm D call. TRBV23-1 is identified as an open reading frame with a role that is uncertain. Trimming cost V 4 bases and J 6 bases, with 16 bases left between them. The CDR3 loop spans 15 amino acids. For the CDR3, the DNA is TGCGCCAGCAGTCTCTCGGGTCCTCCGGGTCAGCCCCAGCATTTT. Protein: CASSLSGPPGQPQHF.

Only one count was recorded for this clone. CDR3 DNA: TGTGCCAGCAGCTACGGTGGGGGTCGGAGCTATGGCTACACCTTC. It codes for CASSYGGGRSYGYTF. The V call is TRBV5-5, the J call TRBJ1-2; D is perhaps TRBD1 (5 bases). Germline assignment: CDR1 SGHKS and CDR2 YYEKEE (reference sequence). There are 15 residues in the CDR3. The V end lost 3 bases, the J end lost 4 bases, and 16 bases lay between the germline ends.

The V gene is TRBV19, the J gene TRBJ2-2; 9 nucleotides match TRBD1. Trimming at V came to 7 bases and at J to 0 bases, leaving 9 bases not matched to a gene. Germline V gives CDR1 LNHDA, CDR2 SQIVND (reference sequence). The CDR3 runs to 17 residues. The DNA for the CDR3 is TGTGCCAGTACCGCCGGGACAGGGTACGCGAACACCGGGGAGCTGTTTTTT. Its protein is CASTAGTGYANTGELFF.

This clone was counted between two and nine times. J is TRBJ1-1 and V is TRBV7-9, with TRBD1 identical over 7 bases. Trimming cost V 1 base and J 4 bases; bases outside gene matches: 3. The CDR3 consists of 14 residues. Germline V gene sequence: CDR1 SEHNR, CDR2 FQNEAQ (reference sequence). The CDR3 region is CASSLEAGGTEAFF. The CDR3 DNA follows: TGTGCCAGCAGCTTAGAGGCAGGGGGCACTGAAGCTTTCTTT.

V usage is TRBV2 and J usage is TRBJ2-4; no clear D gene. Germline loops: CDR1 SNHLY, CDR2 FYNNEI. V was clipped by 5 bases and J by 1 base, with 12 bases between them. This CDR3 contains 15 residues. The CDR3 spells CASSSSYEAKNIQYF. The CDR3 DNA follows: TGTGCCAGCAGTTCCTCTTATGAGGCCAAAAACATTCAGTACTTC. Looking up the rest from reference TRBV2 and TRBJ2-4 gives the full variable domain: EPEVTQTPSHQVTQMGQEVILRCVPISNHLYFYWYRQILGQKVEFLVSFYNNEISEKSEIFDDQFSVERPDGSNFTLKIRSTKLEDSAMYFCASSSSYEAKNIQYFGAGTRLSVL.

This clone appeared once. The chain is built from TRBV9 and TRBJ1-2; 7 bases line up with TRBD1. The trim removed 3 bases at V and 4 bases at J, leaving 6 bases unmatched. Germline V gene sequence: CDR1 SGDLS, CDR2 YYNGEE. The CDR3 is made up of 14 amino acids. CDR3 sequence reads: CASSASGQLYGYTF. CDR3 DNA sequence: TGTGCCAGCAGCGCCTCGGGACAGCTCTATGGCTACACCTTC.

The sample holds a few counts of this clone. This chain connects TRBV3-1 (or the pseudogene TRBV3-2) to TRBJ1-2; the D is unclear. Germline loops: CDR1 LGHDT, CDR2 YNNKEL (reference sequence). This CDR3 region has 11 residues. V lost 8 bases to trimming and J lost 4 bases, with 8 bases between them. The CDR3 region has the DNA TGTGCCAGCTTGAATTTCTATGGCTACACCTTC. It yields the protein CASLNFYGYTF.

The rearrangement joins TRBV6-1 to TRBJ2-3; perhaps TRBD2 as D (6 bases). V was clipped by 1 base and J by 5 bases, with 13 bases between them. The germline gives CDR1 MNHNS, CDR2 SASEGT. The CDR3 totals 15 residues. The CDR3 nucleotides read TGTGCCAGCAGTGAAGGTGGAGGGAGAGGAGATACGCAGTATTTT. Amino acid sequence: CASSEGGGRGDTQYF.

The chain is built from TRBV9 and TRBJ1-1; D call uncertain. The CDR3 length is 13 residues. Trimming took 4 bases from V and 0 from J, leaving 7 bases between them. The germline CDR1 and CDR2 sequences are SGDLS and YYNGEE. The CDR3 region is CASSKELNTEAFF. The CDR3 DNA is TGTGCCAGCAGCAAAGAACTGAACACTGAAGCTTTCTTT.